Listed below are T cell receptor beta chains from one sample, sequenced in a study of post-analysis software for immune sequencing data. TCRdb reprocessed the PCR reads via MiXCR and lists one record per CDR3 protein. Of 150,000 or so distinct CDR3 sequences detected, under 40% appear once; the ten largest clones hold around 30%. The sequencing used blood, collected after autologous hematopoietic stem cell transplantation. The receptor set was obtained from a girl between 10 and 17 years old with multiple sclerosis. CDR3s include the opening cysteine and the closing phenylalanine or tryptophan. Each record gives: clone size, J gene, V gene, D gene, CDR3 DNA, CDR3 protein. The D gene is left open where the match is weak. Clone size is stated in some rows and not others, as once, few, many or a class when expanded.

size: few; J: TRBJ2-1; V: TRBV10-3; D: TRBD1; DNA: TGTGCCACCAGAAGTCGGGACAGTCGAGAGGATGAGCAGTTCTTC; CDR3: CATRSRDSREDEQFF
size: few; J: TRBJ2-2; V: TRBV9; D: TRBD2; DNA: TGTGCCAGCAGCGTAGGCGGGAGCGGGGAGCTGTTTTTT; CDR3: CASSVGGSGELFF
size: few; J: TRBJ2-7; V: TRBV29-1; D: -; DNA: TGCAGCGTTGAGAGGCAGGATACCTACGAGCAGTACTTC; CDR3: CSVERQDTYEQYF
size: -; J: TRBJ1-2; V: TRBV29-1; D: -; DNA: TGCAGCGTTGTAGGAGGACGGGTTTGGGGAGAGGATGGCTACACCTTC; CDR3: CSVVGGRVWGEDGYTF
size: few; J: TRBJ2-7; V: TRBV7-9; D: -; DNA: TGTGCCAGCAGCTTGCGGGACATCTACGAGCAGTACTTC; CDR3: CASSLRDIYEQYF
size: many; J: TRBJ2-7; V: TRBV29-1; D: -; DNA: TGCAGCGTTGAAACAGGCCACGAGCAGTACTTC; CDR3: CSVETGHEQYF
size: few; J: TRBJ2-5; V: TRBV11-2; D: -; DNA: TGTGCCAGCAGCCCAGCTTCGATAGAGCAGTACTTC; CDR3: CASSPASIEQYF
size: -; J: TRBJ1-2; V: TRBV6-5; D: -; DNA: TGTGCCAGCAGTTACTTATTTGGAGGCTACACCTTC; CDR3: CASSYLFGGYTF
size: many; J: TRBJ1-4; V: TRBV29-1; D: -; DNA: TGCAGCGTCCCGGACGGTCTTAGTGAAAAACTGTTTTTT; CDR3: CSVPDGLSEKLFF
size: few; J: TRBJ1-1; V: TRBV28; D: -; DNA: TGTGCCAGCGTTAGGGAGAACAAGAACACTGAAGCTTTCTTT; CDR3: CASVRENKNTEAFF